The TCR beta chain under discussion was sequenced for a study of shared clonotypes between healthy human individuals. Each sample came from a Caucasian adult donor living in Nashville, Tennessee. In germline, CDR1 is MNHEY, CDR2 SMNVEV (reference sequence). V was cut by 6 bases and J by 4 bases, with 16 bases left in between. This CDR3 is built from 14 residues. The method was immunoSEQ multiplex PCR; TCRdb's version includes in-frame clones alone and lacks a portion of them. The sample records millions of clones, about 92% being singletons. The origin of this receptor is a man aged 18 to 30 in good health. Some clones in this sample may be carry-over from other donors' samples. The sample taken for sequencing was naive CD4+ T cells from PBMCs. Subset described: CD45RA+ positively selected. The V and J genes are TRBV27 and TRBJ2-7, with unresolved D. The CDR3 here is CASRRDTIGYEQYF. DNA for the CDR3: TGTGCCAGCAGACGAGACACTATCGGATACGAGCAGTACTTC.